A single sample is the source of the 13 T cell receptor beta chains below, sequenced in a study of blood T cell repertoires in COVID-19. Profiled with immunoSEQ multiplex PCR; TCRdb holds only in-frame clones, not every one. This sample has about 270,000 clones; roughly 88% occur once, and the top ten carry approximately 1.2%. Sequencing input: PBMCs or T cells enriched from blood (not recorded which). The receptors stem from a woman in her thirties or forties with acute COVID-19.

This chain uses TRBV28 with TRBJ2-7; the D is unclear. Germline CDR1 and CDR2: MDHEN and SYDVKM. Trimming removed 3 bases from V and 3 bases from J, with 6 bases in between. The CDR3 sequence is 12 residues long. The CDR3 sequence is CASSFAGYEQYF. CDR3 bases: TGTGCCAGCAGTTTTGCAGGCTACGAGCAGTACTTC.

This clone was recorded a few times. The V gene is TRBV7-2, the J gene TRBJ1-4, with 7 bases fitting TRBD1. J gave up 2 bases and V 11 bases, and 8 bases lay outside the gene matches. Looked up from germline, CDR1 is SGHTA and CDR2 is FQGNSA. The CDR3 extends over 14 amino acids. CDR3 residues: CASRGTSTNEKLFF. DNA of the CDR3: TGTGCCTCCAGGGGGACTTCCACTAATGAAAAACTGTTTTTT.

The CDR3 loop is CASSAQGARSYGYTF. CDR3 DNA: TGTGCCAGCAGCGCCCAGGGGGCGCGGAGCTATGGCTACACCTTC. This chain connects TRBV9 to TRBJ1-2; 8 positions match TRBD1. With V trimmed by 3 bases and J by 4 bases, 8 bases remained unmatched. The CDR3 contains 15 residues. Germline V gives CDR1 SGDLS, CDR2 YYNGEE.

This sequence joins TRBV13 and TRBJ2-7; D is undetermined. From germline, CDR1 is PRHDT and CDR2 FYEKMQ (reference sequence). CDR3 size: 14 residues. The ends were cut back, 3 bases at V and 3 bases at J, with 12 bases in the middle. This CDR3 reads CASSFGLVNYEQYF. CDR3 in DNA: TGTGCCAGCAGCTTTGGCCTAGTCAACTACGAGCAGTACTTC. Drawing the rest from reference TRBV13 and TRBJ2-7, the complete variable domain is AAGVIQSPRHLIKEKRETATLKCYPIPRHDTVYWYQQGPGQDPQFLISFYEKMQSDKGSIPDRFSAQQFSDYHSELNMSSLELGDSALYFCASSFGLVNYEQYFGPGTRLTVT.

This clone was detected only once. The chain employs TRBV9 and TRBJ2-2, with 9 bases lining up with TRBD1. CDR3 size: 19 residues. Looked up from germline, CDR1 is SGDLS and CDR2 is YYNGEE. V gave up 0 bases and J gave up 7 bases; unmatched junction bases: 16. CDR3: CASSVGTPTGGGRFGELFF. In nucleotides, the CDR3 is TGTGCCAGCAGCGTAGGGACCCCTACAGGGGGCGGGAGATTCGGGGAGCTGTTTTTT. The variable domain in full, completed from reference TRBV9 and TRBJ2-2, reads DSGVTQTPKHLITATGQRVTLRCSPRSGDLSVYWYQQSLDQGLQFLIQYYNGEERAKGNILERFSAQQFPDLHSELNLSSLELGDSALYFCASSVGTPTGGGRFGELFFGEGSRLTVL.

CDR3 in DNA: TGTGCCAGCGGCCGACAGGGGCGAGGCGAAAAACTGTTTTTT. Translated, it gives CASGRQGRGEKLFF. This chain links TRBV25-1 with TRBJ1-4; 8 positions agree with TRBD1. With 8 bases clipped from V and 8 bases from J, the junction kept 10 bases outside the gene matches. Germline assignment: CDR1 MGHDK and CDR2 SYGVNS. CDR3 length equals 14 residues.

The chain links TRBV10-1 to TRBJ1-1; 7 nucleotides agree with TRBD1. V trimming: 6 bases; J trimming: 3 bases; junction bases outside the gene matches: 7. This CDR3 is built from 14 residues. Germline CDR1 WNHNN, CDR2 SYGVQD (reference sequence). The CDR3, as DNA: TGCGCCAGCAGACCAGGGGGGCAGGACACTGAAGCTTTCTTT. As protein: CASRPGGQDTEAFF.

The genes are TRBV10-3 and TRBJ1-5; TRBD1 might be the D (6 bases). The CDR3 loop spans 12 amino acids. Germline-derived CDR1 and CDR2 are ENHRY and SYGVKD. V lost 8 bases and J 5 bases, leaving 10 bases between the germline ends. The CDR3 here is CAIGAGDQPQHF. DNA for the CDR3: TGTGCCATCGGGGCAGGGGATCAGCCCCAGCATTTT.

The chain has TRBV7-9 and TRBJ2-5; tentative D call: TRBD1 (6 bases). This CDR3 spans 15 amino acids. The V gene lost 5 bases and the J gene lost 4 bases, with 17 bases spanning the gap. The germline V gene encodes CDR1 SEHNR and CDR2 FQNEAQ (reference sequence). The CDR3 sequence: CASSPFKGGRETQYF. The CDR3 DNA sequence: TGTGCCAGCAGCCCGTTTAAAGGGGGTCGAGAGACCCAGTACTTC.

The rearrangement links TRBV2 to TRBJ2-7; tentative D call: TRBD2 (5 bases). The germline V and J ends were trimmed by 7 bases and 0 bases, with 22 bases remaining between them. CDR1 SNHLY and CDR2 FYNNEI come from the germline V gene. The CDR3 is 17 amino acids. CDR3 bases: TGTGCCAGCAATGTCCTAGCATCTCAACCCTCCTCCTACGAGCAGTACTTC. Protein product: CASNVLASQPSSYEQYF.

The chain has TRBV18 and TRBJ2-3, with D tentatively TRBD2 (5 bases). The CDR3 runs 14 residues. Trimming took off 3 bases at V and 2 bases at J, with 9 bases between the two ends. The germline CDR1 and CDR2 sequences are KGHSH and LQKENI. The CDR3 nucleotides read TGTGCCAGCTCACCTAGCGCCATCACAGATACGCAGTATTTT. Translated: CASSPSAITDTQYF.

This clone came up once. This chain joins TRBV4-1 and TRBJ1-1; TRBD1 agrees at 8 bases. Germline CDR1 MGHRA, CDR2 YSYEKL. J lost 2 bases, V lost 6 bases, and 11 bases had no gene match. CDR3 length: 16 amino acids. This chain's CDR3 is CASSLRTGSLNTEAFF. DNA of the CDR3: TGCGCCAGCAGTCTTAGGACAGGGAGTCTTAACACTGAAGCTTTCTTT.

The CDR3 here is CASSGSGQGASKNTEAFF. The CDR3 bases are TGTGCCAGTAGTGGGAGCGGACAGGGGGCTAGTAAGAACACTGAAGCTTTCTTT. The rearrangement joins TRBV19 to TRBJ1-1; 11 bases are shared with TRBD1. The V and J ends lost 5 bases and 1 base, in that order; junction bases with no gene match: 12. CDR1 and CDR2 (germline): LNHDA, SQIVND (reference sequence). CDR3 length equals 18 residues.